This TCR beta chain comes out of a study of siplizumab effects on memory and regulatory T cells. To note about this clone: Antigen unknown. The junction departs from the called germline gene at one end, perhaps through a read error.

The repertoire was sequenced with immunoSEQ multiplex PCR; TCRdb's copy has only in-frame clones and lacks some. The table lists some 100,000 clones, over 90% of them singletons. The study's findings and limits: Naive T cells, seemingly more diverse than memory cells, seemed major alloresponse contributors. The drug siplizumab significantly decreased the alloreactive sequences that could be traced to unstimulated CD4+ memory cells.

The specimen was non-Treg CD4+ T cells sorted from blood. This TCR came from a human donor in good health.

The CDR3 DNA sequence: TGTGCTAGCAGCTTAGGTGGACAGAACTACGAGCAGTACTTC. It translates to CASSLGGQNYEQYF. The J gene is TRBJ2-7, the V gene TRBV7-7, with D perhaps TRBD1 (6 bases). Germline-derived CDR1 and CDR2 are SSHAT and FNYEAQ (reference sequence). There are 14 residues in the CDR3.